The clone carrying this T cell receptor beta chain came up a few times. Its antigen remains unidentified. The sample comes from a study of blood T cells in healthy people across ages. Alongside a J-beta primer mix, a sample-barcoded 5' primer served in a second PCR lasting about 7 to 12 cycles. The template-switch adaptor, which had 12 random nucleotides, put a tag on each cDNA molecule. From the 5' RACE reads, TCRdb called clonotypes with MiXCR, one entry per CDR3 protein. The profile shows more than 800,000 distinct CDR3 sequences, 40% to 50% of them singletons. Study-level results: Both higher diversity and more naive CD4+ cells marked long-lived donors when set against aged donors. Estimates of diversity drawn from one million T cells were considered underestimates.

Sequencing was carried out using blood. The clonotype comes from a woman aged 55-70 years in good health.

The CDR3: CASSQEASYEQYF. CDR3 bases: TGTGCCAGCAGCCAAGAGGCCTCCTACGAGCAGTACTTC. V gene TRBV11-2 combines with J gene TRBJ2-7, with D unclear. The V end was cut by 5 bases, the J end by 0 bases, with 8 bases between. Germline V CDR1 and CDR2: SGHAT, FQNNGV. The CDR3 covers 13 residues. The full variable domain, its missing parts supplied by reference TRBV11-2 and TRBJ2-7, is EAGVAQSPRYKIIEKRQSVAFWCNPISGHATLYWYQQILGQGPKLLIQFQNNGVVDDSQLPKDRFSAERLKGVDSTLKIQPAKLEDSAVYLCASSQEASYEQYFGPGTRLTVT.